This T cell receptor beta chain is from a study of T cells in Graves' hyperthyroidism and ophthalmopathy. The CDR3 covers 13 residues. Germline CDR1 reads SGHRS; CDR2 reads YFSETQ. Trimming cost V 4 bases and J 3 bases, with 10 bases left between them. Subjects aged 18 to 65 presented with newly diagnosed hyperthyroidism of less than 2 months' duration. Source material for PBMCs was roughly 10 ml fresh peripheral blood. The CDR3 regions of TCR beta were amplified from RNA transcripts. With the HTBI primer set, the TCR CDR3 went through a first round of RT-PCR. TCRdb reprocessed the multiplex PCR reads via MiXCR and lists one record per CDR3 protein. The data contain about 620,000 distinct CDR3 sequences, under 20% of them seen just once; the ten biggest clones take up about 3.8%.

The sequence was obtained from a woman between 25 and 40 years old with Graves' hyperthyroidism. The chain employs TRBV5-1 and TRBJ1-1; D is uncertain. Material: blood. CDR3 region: CASSQAADTEAFF. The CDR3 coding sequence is TGCGCCAGCAGCCAGGCGGCAGACACTGAAGCTTTCTTT.